A selection of T cell receptor beta chains follows, all from one sample in a study of T cell changes during pregnancy in multiple sclerosis. Assay: immunoSEQ multiplex PCR; the TCRdb copy retains only in-frame clones and omits some. Found here are about 100,000 clones, more than 90% of them singletons; the top ten hold approximately 1.2%. The sequencing here drew on peripheral blood, taken in the second trimester of pregnancy. The receptors originated from a female donor with multiple sclerosis, enrolled in a pregnancy study. CDR3s include the opening cysteine and the closing phenylalanine or tryptophan. D genes are given only for firm matches. Clone size is given for some rows only: seen once, a few or many times, or a class if the clone is expanded.

V,J,size,D,length,CDR3,DNA
TRBV2,TRBJ1-1,once,TRBD1,14,CASSFGQGATEAFF,TGTGCCAGCAGTTTCGGACAGGGGGCGACTGAAGCTTTCTTT
TRBV7-9,TRBJ2-3,once,-,15,CASSMTLGRTDTQYF,TGTGCCAGCAGCATGACGTTAGGGAGGACAGATACGCAGTATTTT
TRBV19,TRBJ1-4,-,-,14,CASTVHLHSEKLFF,TGTGCCAGTACTGTGCATCTCCACTCTGAAAAACTGTTTTTT
TRBV19,TRBJ2-2,-,TRBD2,17,CASTKTWLAGSGGELFF,TGTGCCAGTACTAAAACGTGGCTAGCGGGTTCCGGCGGGGAGCTGTTTTTT
TRBV30,TRBJ2-5,-,-,15,CAWSVGGSTKETQYF,TGTGCCTGGAGTGTAGGTGGGAGCACGAAGGAGACCCAGTACTTC
TRBV5-1,TRBJ1-6,-,TRBD1,15,CASSPTGTDNSPLHF,TGCGCCAGCAGCCCTACTGGGACAGATAATTCACCCCTCCACTTT
TRBV10-1,TRBJ1-1,-,-,11,CASSDSGEAFF,TGCGCCAGCAGTGACTCGGGAGAAGCTTTCTTT
TRBV28,TRBJ2-7,-,-,12,CASSPQAYEQYF,TGTGCCAGCAGTCCCCAGGCCTACGAGCAGTACTTC
TRBV5-1,TRBJ1-4,-,-,16,CASSYRHSSTNEKLFF,TGCGCCAGCAGCTACCGGCACAGCTCAACTAATGAAAAACTGTTTTTT
TRBV30,TRBJ2-7,-,-,14,CAWSVGGLTDEQYF,TGTGCCTGGAGTGTGGGGGGTCTTACGGACGAGCAGTACTTC
TRBV29-1,TRBJ1-2,-,TRBD1,13,CSVEETGVYGYTF,TGCAGCGTTGAGGAGACAGGGGTCTATGGCTACACCTTC
TRBV7-6,TRBJ2-1,-,TRBD2,15,CASSFLAGGRNEQFF,TGTGCCAGCAGCTTTCTAGCGGGGGGGCGAAATGAGCAGTTCTTC
TRBV10-2,TRBJ2-1,-,TRBD2,14,CASTSGREFGEQFF,TGCGCCAGCACAAGCGGGAGAGAATTTGGTGAGCAGTTCTTC
TRBV11-2,TRBJ2-7,once,TRBD2,17,CASSLGGTGGYNYEQYF,TGTGCCAGCAGCTTGGGGGGGACGGGGGGTTACAATTACGAGCAGTACTTC
TRBV30,TRBJ2-1,few,-,13,CAWRRLRSGEQFF,TGTGCCTGGAGAAGATTGCGAAGCGGTGAGCAGTTCTTC
TRBV7-9,TRBJ2-1,once,TRBD1,14,CASSWRTGPNEQFF,TGTGCCAGCAGCTGGCGGACAGGGCCTAATGAGCAGTTCTTC
TRBV28,TRBJ2-1,-,TRBD2,15,CASWDLRGGLNEQFF,TGTGCCAGCTGGGACCTACGCGGGGGGCTCAATGAGCAGTTCTTC
TRBV2,TRBJ1-2,few,TRBD1,13,CASSVLDRDGYTF,TGTGCCAGCAGCGTATTGGACAGGGATGGCTACACCTTC
TRBV6-5,TRBJ2-1,-,TRBD2,11,CASGGGNEQFF,TGTGCCAGCGGGGGGGGCAATGAGCAGTTCTTC
TRBV9,TRBJ2-1,-,TRBD2,17,CASSPGLERGPYNEQFF,TGTGCCAGCAGCCCCGGACTAGAACGGGGCCCCTACAATGAGCAGTTCTTC
TRBV7-6,TRBJ1-1,once,-,17,CASSHSNRNRMNTEAFF,TGTGCCAGCAGCCATTCGAACAGGAACCGTATGAACACTGAAGCTTTCTTT
TRBV5-6,TRBJ2-2,-,TRBD1,16,CASSPAGQGAPGELFF,TGTGCCAGCAGCCCCGCTGGACAGGGGGCTCCCGGGGAGCTGTTTTTT
TRBV5-6,TRBJ2-5,-,-,15,CASSFERPPEETQYF,TGTGCCAGCAGCTTTGAGCGGCCGCCGGAAGAGACCCAGTACTTC
TRBV7-2,TRBJ1-5,few,-,13,CASSRQYNQPQHF,TGTGCCAGCAGCCGACAGTACAATCAGCCCCAGCATTTT
TRBV10-3,TRBJ2-1,once,-,12,CAISGLYDEQFF,TGTGCCATCAGCGGACTCTATGATGAGCAGTTCTTC
TRBV7-2,TRBJ1-3,-,-,14,CASSLAHLGGTIYF,TGTGCCAGCAGCTTAGCGCATCTGGGAGGCACCATATATTTT
TRBV7-2,TRBJ2-7,-,TRBD1,14,CASSLVRTGGEQYF,TGTGCCAGCAGCTTAGTAAGGACAGGGGGCGAGCAGTACTTC
TRBV9,TRBJ1-2,-,TRBD1,14,CASSSRQGGYGYTF,TGTGCCAGCAGCTCCAGACAGGGAGGCTATGGCTACACCTTC
TRBV6-6,TRBJ1-2,-,TRBD1,14,CASSSTGKRDGYTF,TGTGCCAGCAGTTCGACAGGGAAGCGAGATGGCTACACCTTC
TRBV19,TRBJ1-2,-,-,13,CASSIDRVTGYTF,TGTGCCAGTAGTATAGATCGGGTAACTGGCTACACCTTC
TRBV6-1,TRBJ1-5,-,-,14,CASRRQASNQPQHF,TGTGCCAGCAGAAGACAGGCTAGCAATCAGCCCCAGCATTTT
TRBV6-5,TRBJ2-2,-,-,15,CASRLGTSNTGELFF,TGTGCCAGCAGACTGGGGACTTCGAACACCGGGGAGCTGTTTTTT
TRBV2,TRBJ1-4,-,-,12,CASRRFNEKLFF,TGTGCCAGCAGGAGGTTTAATGAAAAACTGTTTTTT
TRBV7-9,TRBJ2-4,-,-,18,CASSLVPSSSALRNIQYF,TGTGCCAGCAGCTTAGTCCCTAGTTCGTCGGCGTTGAGGAACATTCAGTACTTC
TRBV6-6,TRBJ1-5,-,TRBD1,15,CASSYARDRDQPQHF,TGTGCCAGCAGTTACGCCCGGGACAGGGATCAGCCCCAGCATTTT
TRBV7-3,TRBJ1-2,-,-,13,CASARGPSDGYTF,TGTGCCAGCGCCAGAGGGCCCTCCGATGGCTACACCTTC
TRBV19,TRBJ2-1,-,-,13,CASRTLGAGEQFF,TGTGCCAGTAGGACCTTGGGGGCAGGTGAGCAGTTCTTC
TRBV11-2,TRBJ1-1,-,-,13,CASSLARNTEAFF,TGTGCCAGCAGCTTAGCCAGGAACACTGAAGCTTTCTTT
TRBV27,TRBJ2-2,-,-,15,CASSPVRNPTGELFF,TGTGCCAGCTCCCCCGTCCGTAATCCTACCGGGGAGCTGTTTTTT
TRBV9,TRBJ2-7,-,TRBD2,15,CASSVGGSPSYEQYF,TGTGCCAGCAGCGTGGGGGGGAGTCCCTCCTACGAGCAGTACTTC
TRBV7-9,TRBJ1-2,-,-,12,CASSLDSSGYTF,TGTGCCAGCAGCTTAGACAGTTCCGGCTACACCTTC
TRBV30,TRBJ1-1,-,-,14,CAWSAGVWGTEAFF,TGTGCCTGGAGTGCAGGGGTATGGGGCACTGAAGCTTTCTTT
TRBV4-1,TRBJ2-2,-,-,16,CASSQVDRKNTGELFF,TGCGCCAGCTCACAGGTAGACAGGAAAAACACCGGGGAGCTGTTTTTT
TRBV30,TRBJ1-2,-,TRBD1,14,CAWSPNRGIYGYTF,TGTGCCTGGAGTCCGAACAGGGGGATCTATGGCTACACCTTC
TRBV5-1,TRBJ1-2,-,-,15,CASSLRTGQGNGYTF,TGCGCCAGCAGCTTGCGGACCGGTCAGGGAAATGGCTACACCTTC
TRBV30,TRBJ2-2,-,-,10,CAWRAGELFF,TGTGCCTGGAGAGCGGGGGAGCTGTTTTTT
TRBV7-9,TRBJ2-5,-,-,12,CASRLMEETQYF,TGTGCCAGCAGACTTATGGAAGAGACCCAGTACTTC
TRBV18,TRBJ2-7,-,-,16,CASSPRSGQGTYEQYF,TGTGCCAGCTCACCACGGTCAGGCCAGGGGACCTACGAGCAGTACTTC
TRBV6-1,TRBJ2-3,-,TRBD2,16,CASSDSGTSGTDTQYF,TGTGCCAGCAGTGATTCCGGGACTAGCGGGACAGATACGCAGTATTTT
TRBV7-8,TRBJ1-5,-,-,15,CASSQEGYSNQPQHF,TGTGCCAGCAGCCAGGAGGGATATAGCAATCAGCCCCAGCATTTT
TRBV25-1,TRBJ2-7,-,-,15,CASSETGFGHYEQYF,TGTGCCAGCAGTGAAACAGGTTTCGGGCACTACGAGCAGTACTTC
TRBV7-9,TRBJ2-1,-,-,13,CASTGGRSYEQFF,TGTGCCAGCACGGGGGGCCGTTCGTATGAGCAGTTCTTC